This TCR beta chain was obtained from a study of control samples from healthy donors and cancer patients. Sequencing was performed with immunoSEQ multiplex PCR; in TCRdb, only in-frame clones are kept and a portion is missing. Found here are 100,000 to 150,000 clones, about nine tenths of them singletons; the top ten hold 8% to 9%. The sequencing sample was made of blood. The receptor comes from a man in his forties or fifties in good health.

CDR3 in DNA: TGTGCCTGGAGTGTAATGGGCTCTGGGGAGCTGTTTTTT. It is translated as CAWSVMGSGELFF. The rearrangement links TRBV30 to TRBJ2-2, with no clear D. Per the germline V gene, CDR1 is GTSNPN and CDR2 is SVGIG (reference sequence). This CDR3 is built from 13 residues. V was clipped by 0 bases and J by 8 bases, with 10 bases between them. Based on the CDR3 plus reference TRBV30 and TRBJ2-2, the full variable domain is SQTIHQWPATLVQPVGSPLSLECTVEGTSNPNLYWYRQAAGRGLQLLFYSVGIGQISSEVPQNLSASRPQDRQFILSSKKLLLSDSGFYLCAWSVMGSGELFFGEGSRLTVL.